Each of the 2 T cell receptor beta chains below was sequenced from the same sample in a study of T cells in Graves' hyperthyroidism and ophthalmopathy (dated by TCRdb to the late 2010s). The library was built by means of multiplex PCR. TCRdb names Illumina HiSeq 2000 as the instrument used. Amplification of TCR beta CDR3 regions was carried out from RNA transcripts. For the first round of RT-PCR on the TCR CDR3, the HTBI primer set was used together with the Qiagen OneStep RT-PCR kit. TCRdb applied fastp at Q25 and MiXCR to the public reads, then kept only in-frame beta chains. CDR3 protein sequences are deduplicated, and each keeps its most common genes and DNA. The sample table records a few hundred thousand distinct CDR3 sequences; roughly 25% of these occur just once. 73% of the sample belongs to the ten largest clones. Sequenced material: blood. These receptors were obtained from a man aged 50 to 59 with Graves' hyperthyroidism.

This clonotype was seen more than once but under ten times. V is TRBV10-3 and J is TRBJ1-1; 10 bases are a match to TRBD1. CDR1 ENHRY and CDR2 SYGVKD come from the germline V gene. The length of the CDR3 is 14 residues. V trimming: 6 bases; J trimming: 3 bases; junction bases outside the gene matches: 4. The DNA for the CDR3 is TGTGCCATCAGAACCGGGACAGGGGACACTGAAGCTTTCTTT. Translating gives CAIRTGTGDTEAFF.

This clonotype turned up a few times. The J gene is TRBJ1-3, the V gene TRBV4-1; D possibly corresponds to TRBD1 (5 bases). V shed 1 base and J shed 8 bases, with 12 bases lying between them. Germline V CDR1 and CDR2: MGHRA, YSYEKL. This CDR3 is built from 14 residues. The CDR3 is CASSQVQGRDTIYF. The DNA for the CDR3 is TGCGCCAGCAGCCAAGTCCAGGGTAGAGACACCATATATTTT.